This is a list of T cell receptor beta chains from one sample in a study of cytomegalovirus exposure and HLA in healthy donors. Method: immunoSEQ multiplex PCR; TCRdb's copy keeps in-frame clones and lacks some. Here the sample spans more than 55,000 clones, about 90% being singletons. The sample consisted of PBMCs. The source of these receptors is a woman aged 18-29 years in good health and CMV-seronegative. CDR3s include the opening cysteine and the closing phenylalanine or tryptophan. D genes are given only for firm matches. Where a row states a size, it is once, few, many or the class of an expanded clone; other rows omit it.

>.|TRBV7-6|TRBJ1-1|once
TGTGCCAGCGGGGAGGGTTTGAACACTGAAGCTTTCTTT
CASGEGLNTEAFF
>.|TRBV7-8|TRBJ1-5|few
TGTGCCAGCGGCAGGGGTTTGGATCAGCCCCAGCATTTT
CASGRGLDQPQHF
>TRBD1|TRBV6-5|TRBJ2-1|once
TGTGCCAGCAGTCCGCAGGGGGCGAGCTACAATGAGCAGTTCTTC
CASSPQGASYNEQFF
>.|TRBV2|TRBJ1-1|.
TGTGCCAGCGGACAGTGGGGCACTGAAGCTTTCTTT
CASGQWGTEAFF
>.|TRBV6-5|TRBJ2-2|.
TGTGCCAGCAGGTTACAGGGAGAAGCCGGGGAGCTGTTTTTT
CASRLQGEAGELFF
>TRBD1|TRBV28|TRBJ2-3|.
TGTGCCAGCAGTTACCCGCTCCCAGGGGGCTGGTCAGATACGCAGTATTTT
CASSYPLPGGWSDTQYF
>TRBD2|TRBV28|TRBJ2-5|.
TGTGCCAGCAGTTCCTTCGGGGGGGCCTGGGAGACCCAGTACTTC
CASSSFGGAWETQYF
>.|TRBV7-8|TRBJ2-7|few
TGTGCCAGCAGCTTAGATAGGGGGTCCTACGAGCAGTACTTC
CASSLDRGSYEQYF
>.|TRBV7-9|TRBJ1-5|.
TGTGCCAGCAGCTTAGGGCCCAATCAGCCCCAGCATTTT
CASSLGPNQPQHF
>.|TRBV19|TRBJ2-5|.
TGTGCCAGTTCACGGGGGGCCGAAGAGACCCAGTACTTC
CASSRGAEETQYF
>TRBD1|TRBV10-3|TRBJ1-2|.
TGTGCCATCAGTGAGATCGGGGCAGGGGGCTCCTATGGCTACACCTTC
CAISEIGAGGSYGYTF
>TRBD1|TRBV9|TRBJ2-7|.
TGTGCCAGCAGCCACCACCGGGACAGGGCCTACGAGCAGTACTTC
CASSHHRDRAYEQYF
>.|TRBV6-6|TRBJ2-3|.
TGTGCCAGCAGTTCGACAGATACGCAGTATTTT
CASSSTDTQYF
>.|TRBV12-1|TRBJ2-1|.
TGTGCCAGCAGCTCGGGAGCATGCGGGTCCTATCCCTACAATGAGCAGTTCTTC
CASSSGACGSYPYNEQFF
>TRBD2|TRBV27|TRBJ2-1|.
TGTGCCAGCGTACTAAACCCCTGGGAGCGGGAGTCCTACAATGAGCAGTTCTTC
CASVLNPWERESYNEQFF
>.|TRBV25-1|TRBJ2-7|.
TGTGCCAGCAGTGATCATCAGCAGTACTTC
CASSDHQQYF
>.|TRBV6-1|TRBJ2-3|.
TGTGCCAGCAGTGAAATTTGGGCGGAGGGGGGGGATACGCAGTATTTT
CASSEIWAEGGDTQYF
>.|TRBV6-1|TRBJ1-2|.
TGTGCCAGCAGAAGAGGCTATGGCTACACCTTC
CASRRGYGYTF
>.|TRBV7-2|TRBJ2-7|.
TGTGCCAGCAGCTTAAATGACTTGGGGGGCTACGAGCAGTACTTC
CASSLNDLGGYEQYF
>.|TRBV5-1|TRBJ2-5|.
TGCGCCACCGCGAACGGGGGGCGGGGAGAGACCCAGTACTTC
CATANGGRGETQYF
>.|TRBV6-1|TRBJ2-3|.
TGTGCCAGCAGTTCGGCGGTGGGCACAGATACGCAGTATTTT
CASSSAVGTDTQYF
>TRBD2|TRBV6-9|TRBJ2-1|.
TGTGCCAGCAGTTATTGCGGGAGGGTGGGTGAGCAGTTCTTC
CASSYCGRVGEQFF
>.|TRBV27|TRBJ2-6|.
TGTGCCAGCAGTTTAGTGTCCCGGACAGCCGGCTCTGGGGCCAACGTCCTGACTTTC
CASSLVSRTAGSGANVLTF
>.|TRBV28|TRBJ2-1|.
TGTGCCAGCAGTTTCGAGGCGGGGAAGAATGAGCAGTTCTTC
CASSFEAGKNEQFF
>TRBD1|TRBV18|TRBJ1-6|.
TGTGCCAGCTCACCACCGGGACAGGCGGGAATTGGCCCGAATTCACCCCTCCACTTT
CASSPPGQAGIGPNSPLHF
>TRBD2|TRBV28|TRBJ2-1|.
TGTGCCAGCAGACCGGGCGGAGCGGGGGGGCCAAATGAGCAGTTCTTC
CASRPGGAGGPNEQFF